This record covers a single T cell receptor (beta chain). The sample is drawn from a study of blood T cell repertoires in COVID-19. Study context: Whether acute or convalescent, the COVID-19 samples came from the United States, Italy and Spain. Sources were T cells, B-cell-depleted T cells, or PBMCs; the material itself was cDNA or gDNA.

Original analysis: Reference gene primer amplification yielded estimated nucleated cell counts. Data came from immunoSEQ multiplex PCR; TCRdb stores just in-frame clones and leaves some out. That table gives V, J and clone size, and the DNA gave D and trimming. Of approximately 300,000 clones in the sample, around 86% were seen once. The CDR3 is 14 residues long. The V and J ends lost 5 bases and 3 bases respectively, with 11 bases between them. Germline loops: CDR1 SGHDN, CDR2 FVKESK. This receptor was taken from a man aged 50 to 59 with active or convalescent COVID-19. The V gene is TRBV14, the J gene TRBJ2-1; a possible D gene is TRBD2 (6 bases). Sequenced: peripheral blood. This CDR3 reads CASSDPGVYNEQFF. For the CDR3, the DNA is TGTGCCAGCAGCGACCCGGGGGTCTACAATGAGCAGTTCTTC. Drawing the rest from reference TRBV14 and TRBJ2-1, the complete variable domain is EAGVTQFPSHSVIEKGQTVTLRCDPISGHDNLYWYRRVMGKEIKFLLHFVKESKQDESGMPNNRFLAERTGGTYSTLKVQPAELEDSGVYFCASSDPGVYNEQFFGPGTRLTVL.